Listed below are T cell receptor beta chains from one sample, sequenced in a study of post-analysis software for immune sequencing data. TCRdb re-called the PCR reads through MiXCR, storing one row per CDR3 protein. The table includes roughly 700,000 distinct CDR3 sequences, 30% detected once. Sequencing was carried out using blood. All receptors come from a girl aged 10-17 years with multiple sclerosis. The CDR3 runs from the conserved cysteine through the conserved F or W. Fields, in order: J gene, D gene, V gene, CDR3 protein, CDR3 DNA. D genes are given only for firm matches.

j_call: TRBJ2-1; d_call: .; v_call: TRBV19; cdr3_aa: CASSISERLSYNEQFF; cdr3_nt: TGTGCCAGTAGTATATCGGAGCGGTTGTCCTACAATGAGCAGTTCTTC
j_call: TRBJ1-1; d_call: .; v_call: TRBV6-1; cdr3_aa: CASRLVGNTEAFF; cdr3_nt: TGTGCCAGCAGGTTGGTCGGGAACACTGAAGCTTTCTTT
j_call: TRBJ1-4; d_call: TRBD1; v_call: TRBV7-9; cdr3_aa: CAGGTALNEKLFF; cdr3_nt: TGTGCCGGGGGGACAGCCCTCAATGAAAAACTGTTTTTT
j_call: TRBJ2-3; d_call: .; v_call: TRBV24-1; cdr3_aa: CATSGARGRLVDTQYF; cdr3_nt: TGTGCCACCAGTGGAGCCAGGGGACGTTTGGTAGATACGCAGTATTTT
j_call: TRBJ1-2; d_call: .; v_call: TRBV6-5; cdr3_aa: CASSPAAAANYGHTF; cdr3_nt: TGTGCCAGCAGCCCGGCGGCGGCAGCTAACTATGGCCACACCTTC
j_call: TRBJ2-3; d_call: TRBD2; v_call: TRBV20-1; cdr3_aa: CSARASGLAAGRTQYF; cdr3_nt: TGCAGTGCTAGGGCTTCCGGACTAGCGGCCGGGAGGACGCAGTATTTT
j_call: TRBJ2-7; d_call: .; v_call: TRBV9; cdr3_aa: CASSPESAATYEQYF; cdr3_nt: TGTGCCAGCAGCCCCGAGTCCGCAGCTACCTACGAGCAGTACTTC
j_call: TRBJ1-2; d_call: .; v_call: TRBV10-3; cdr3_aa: CAIGGQGPLSDYTF; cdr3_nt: TGTGCGATCGGGGGTCAGGGCCCTCTTAGTGACTACACCTTC
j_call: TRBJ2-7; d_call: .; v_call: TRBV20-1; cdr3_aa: CSARGGWGDIDEQYF; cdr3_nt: TGCAGTGCTAGAGGTGGGTGGGGGGATATAGACGAGCAGTACTTC
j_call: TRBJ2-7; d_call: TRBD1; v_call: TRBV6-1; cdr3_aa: CASSEWGTATYEQYF; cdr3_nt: TGTGCCAGCAGTGAATGGGGGACAGCGACCTACGAGCAGTACTTC